Each of the 18 T cell receptor beta chains below was sequenced from the same sample in a study of blood T cell repertoires in COVID-19. Libraries were prepared by immunoSEQ multiplex PCR; TCRdb keeps only in-frame clonotypes and omits some of them. The table records 300,000 to 350,000 clones, around 87% of them present only once. Sequencing was carried out using PBMCs or T cells enriched from blood (not recorded which). Source of these receptors: a woman in her late teens or twenties with acute COVID-19.

This chain links TRBV10-3 with TRBJ2-3, with 9 positions matching TRBD2. The V gene's germline CDR1 is ENHRY and CDR2 SYGVKD. The V and J ends lost 0 bases and 6 bases, in that order; junction bases with no gene match: 1. This CDR3 comprises 14 residues. The CDR3 sequence is CAISESLAGDTQYF. In DNA form, the CDR3 reads TGTGCCATCAGTGAGTCGCTAGCGGGGGATACGCAGTATTTT.

CDR3 residues: CASSFDRGIADTQYF. For the CDR3, the DNA is TGTGCCAGCAGTTTTGACAGGGGGATAGCAGATACGCAGTATTTT. The chain uses TRBV6-5 and TRBJ2-3; 9 bases fit TRBD1. CDR1 and CDR2 (germline): MNHEY, SVGAGI. The ends lost 4 bases at V and 4 bases at J; junction bases unmatched: 6. This CDR3 has 15 amino acids.

As concerns this clone: The identical CDR3 is also encoded by other nucleotide sequences in the sample. J is TRBJ2-7 and V is TRBV7-6; 9 nucleotides line up with TRBD2. CDR1 and CDR2 (germline): SGHVS, FNYEAQ. Trimming took 3 bases from V and 2 from J; bases not matched to a gene: 5. The length of the CDR3 is 15 residues. The chain's CDR3 is CASSLGLAGPYEQYF. In DNA form, the CDR3 reads TGTGCCAGCAGCTTGGGACTAGCTGGGCCCTACGAGCAGTACTTC.

The CDR3 region has the DNA TGTGCCAGCAGCTTATCAGGGGGATCCTATAATTCACCCCTCCACTTT. This gives the protein CASSLSGGSYNSPLHF. The rearrangement joins TRBV7-9 to TRBJ1-6, with 7 bases fitting TRBD1. V gave up 2 bases and J gave up 1 base; unmatched junction bases: 2. CDR1 and CDR2 from the germline V gene are SEHNR and FQNEAQ (reference sequence). This CDR3 has 16 residues.

This rearrangement joins TRBV27 to TRBJ2-3; D call uncertain. Trimming left V 4 bases short and J 2 bases short, with 7 bases between. This CDR3 spans 13 amino acids. Germline V gene data show CDR1 as MNHEY and CDR2 as SMNVEV (reference sequence). In DNA, the CDR3 is TGTGCCAGCAGTTCGGTTGACACAGATACGCAGTATTTT. Translating gives CASSSVDTDTQYF.

The J gene is TRBJ2-3, the V gene TRBV7-6; TRBD1 is a possible D gene (6 bases). This CDR3 comprises 14 residues. V dropped 4 bases and J dropped 7 bases, with 15 bases sitting between them. Germline-derived CDR1 and CDR2 are SGHVS and FNYEAQ. CDR3 residues: CASSYIQGQYTQYF. The CDR3 nucleotides read TGTGCCAGCAGCTATATACAGGGACAATATACGCAGTATTTT.

The chain is built from TRBV7-6 and TRBJ1-1; D is unresolved. This CDR3 is 13 amino acids long. Trimming pared 1 base from V and 6 bases from J, leaving 9 bases between. Germline CDR1 reads SGHVS; CDR2 reads FNYEAQ. The CDR3 reads CASSLVAASEAFF. The CDR3 nucleotides read TGTGCCAGCAGCTTAGTGGCGGCGTCTGAAGCTTTCTTT.

The table lists this clone with a few counts. The genes are TRBV19 and TRBJ2-7; 7 nucleotides match TRBD2. Trimming cost V 3 bases and J 3 bases; bases outside gene matches: 8. The CDR3 runs 15 residues. Germline values: CDR1 LNHDA, CDR2 SQIVND (reference sequence). The CDR3 loop reads CASSISSGTYYEQYF. In nucleotides, the CDR3 is TGTGCCAGTAGTATTTCTAGCGGTACATACTACGAGCAGTACTTC.

The chain joins TRBV19 to TRBJ1-4; 7 bases agree with TRBD1. V shed 3 bases and J 8 bases; nucleotides not matched to a gene: 3. The CDR3 is 13 amino acids. Germline V gene data show CDR1 as LNHDA and CDR2 as SQIVND (reference sequence). Here the CDR3 reads CASSIGTAEKLFF. CDR3 coding DNA: TGTGCCAGTAGTATTGGGACAGCGGAAAAACTGTTTTTT.

The J gene is TRBJ2-2, the V gene TRBV7-9; 13 positions match TRBD2. The CDR3 is made up of 17 amino acids. V lost 3 bases to trimming and J lost 4 bases; unmatched junction nucleotides: 5. Per the germline V gene, CDR1 is SEHNR and CDR2 is FQNEAQ (reference sequence). The CDR3 sequence is CASSFGLAGELTGELFF. As DNA, the CDR3 is TGTGCCAGCAGCTTTGGACTAGCGGGAGAGCTCACCGGGGAGCTGTTTTTT. Full variable domain (remainder filled in from reference TRBV7-9 and TRBJ2-2): DTGVSQNPRHKITKRGQNVTFRCDPISEHNRLYWYRQTLGQGPEFLTYFQNEAQLEKSRLLSDRFSAERPKGSFSTLEIQRTEQGDSAMYLCASSFGLAGELTGELFFGEGSRLTVL.

In this sample, this clone turned up once. This rearrangement joins TRBV18 to TRBJ1-2, with D unclear. The CDR3 spans 16 residues. CDR1 is KGHSH, CDR2 LQKENI, per germline. The germline V and J ends were trimmed by 1 base and 0 bases, with 12 bases remaining between them. CDR3 in amino acids: CASSPLMVRANYGYTF. CDR3 nucleotides: TGTGCCAGCTCACCACTTATGGTCCGAGCTAACTATGGCTACACCTTC. The full variable domain, in which reference TRBV18 and TRBJ1-2 provide the parts outside the CDR3, is NAGVMQNPRHLVRRRGQEARLRCSPMKGHSHVYWYRQLPEEGLKFMVYLQKENIIDESGMPKERFSAEFPKEGPSILRIQQVVRGDSAAYFCASSPLMVRANYGYTFGSGTRLTVV.

This clone has a single count. The chain joins TRBV24-1 to TRBJ2-3, with 7 nucleotides matching TRBD1. CDR3 length equals 16 residues. Germline trimming cut 0 bases from V and 0 bases from J; bases unmatched to any gene: 2. From germline, CDR1 is KGHDR and CDR2 SFDVKD. CDR3 loop: CATSDLGTASTDTQYF. The CDR3 coding sequence is TGTGCCACCAGTGATTTGGGGACAGCAAGCACAGATACGCAGTATTTT.

The V gene is TRBV19, the J gene TRBJ1-2, with a possible D match to TRBD1 (6 bases). Germline CDR1 and CDR2: LNHDA and SQIVND (reference sequence). The CDR3 is 17 residues long. Trimming shortened V by 7 bases and J by 8 bases, and 29 bases separated the two germline ends. The CDR3 loop reads CASKSAQGKISTDGYTF. The CDR3 nucleotides are TGTGCCAGTAAAAGCGCACAGGGTAAAATTTCTACGGACGGCTACACCTTC.

V and J are TRBV6-5 and TRBJ2-7; no definite D call. V was trimmed by 7 bases and J by 1 base, leaving 17 bases between them. The CDR3 extends over 15 amino acids. The V gene's germline CDR1 is MNHEY and CDR2 SVGAGI. The CDR3 spells CASISAPQPSYEQYF. The CDR3 DNA follows: TGTGCCAGCATCTCAGCGCCACAACCATCCTACGAGCAGTACTTC.

This rearrangement joins TRBV2 to TRBJ2-7; 7 nucleotides agree with TRBD1. The CDR3 covers 14 residues. The V gene end was trimmed by 3 bases and the J gene end by 0 bases; junction bases not matched to a gene: 2. The V gene's germline CDR1 is SNHLY and CDR2 FYNNEI. The CDR3 sequence: CASSDAGGSYEQYF. The CDR3 DNA reads TGTGCCAGCAGTGACGCAGGGGGCTCCTACGAGCAGTACTTC.

This clone occurred once. This chain connects TRBV28 to TRBJ1-5; perhaps TRBD1 as D (6 bases). Germline CDR1 MDHEN, CDR2 SYDVKM. This CDR3 is 17 amino acids long. V was pared by 0 bases and J by 2 bases, with 14 bases between. The DNA for the CDR3 is TGTGCCAGCAGTTTATGGGCAGGGGCTGGGGGCAATCAGCCCCAGCATTTT. This sequence encodes CASSLWAGAGGNQPQHF.

V and J are TRBV28 and TRBJ1-3, with TRBD1 matching over 9 bases. The CDR3 consists of 17 residues. From germline, CDR1 is MDHEN and CDR2 SYDVKM. The V gene end was trimmed by 5 bases and the J gene end by 3 bases; junction bases not matched to a gene: 11. CDR3 region: CASSPADRGASGNTIYF. In DNA form, the CDR3 reads TGTGCCAGCAGTCCAGCTGACAGGGGGGCGAGTGGAAACACCATATATTTT.

The chain combines TRBV7-3 with TRBJ2-5, with D tentatively TRBD2 (6 bases). Germline V gene lookup returns CDR1 SGHTA and CDR2 FQGTGA. The CDR3 length is 17 residues. V lost 1 base to trimming and J lost 2 bases, with 17 bases between them. DNA of the CDR3: TGTGCCAGCAGCTTAAACTCCCCGGGGGAGAAACAAGAGACCCAGTACTTC. It yields the protein CASSLNSPGEKQETQYF.